Below are 8 T cell receptor beta chains sequenced from a single sample in a study of blood T cell repertoires in COVID-19. TCRdb's copy holds only in-frame clones and misses some; the assay was immunoSEQ multiplex PCR. The profile covers about 260,000 clones, with less than 90% appearing a single time and 3% taken by the ten largest. Sequenced input: PBMCs or T cells enriched from blood (not recorded which). The origin of the receptors is a woman aged 45-60 years who had recovered from COVID-19.

The chain joins TRBV7-8 to TRBJ1-5; maybe TRBD1 (6 bases). The germline V gene encodes CDR1 SGHVS and CDR2 FQNEAQ. Trimming removed 5 bases from V and 6 bases from J, with 14 bases in between. The CDR3 is 14 residues long. Here the CDR3 reads CASSPSKGVQPQHF. The CDR3 DNA reads as TGTGCCAGCAGCCCTTCGAAGGGGGTTCAGCCCCAGCATTTT. The full variable domain, completed using reference TRBV7-8 and TRBJ1-5, is GAGVSQSPRYKVAKRGQDVALRCDPISGHVSLFWYQQALGQGPEFLTYFQNEAQLDKSGLPSDRFFAERPEGSVSTLKIQRTQQEDSAVYLCASSPSKGVQPQHFGDGTRLSIL.

The table lists this clone with a count of one. The genes are TRBV27 and TRBJ2-5; D call uncertain. V gave up 3 bases and J gave up 2 bases, with 7 bases separating them. The CDR3 consists of 13 residues. Germline V gene lookup returns CDR1 MNHEY and CDR2 SMNVEV (reference sequence). This CDR3 reads CASSFGWQETQYF. The CDR3 DNA reads TGTGCCAGCAGTTTTGGCTGGCAAGAGACCCAGTACTTC.

The chain links TRBV24-1 to TRBJ1-2; D is perhaps TRBD1 (5 bases). Trimming pared 2 bases from V and 1 base from J, leaving 10 bases between. CDR3 size: 15 residues. Germline CDR1 and CDR2: KGHDR and SFDVKD. The CDR3 protein is CATSDSGGSNYGYTF. In DNA, the CDR3 is TGTGCCACCAGTGATTCGGGGGGAAGTAACTATGGCTACACCTTC.

The chain couples TRBV7-2 to TRBJ2-7; possibly TRBD1 for D (6 bases). The CDR3 loop spans 15 amino acids. Germline CDR1 reads SGHTA; CDR2 reads FQGNSA. V was shortened by 0 bases and J by 3 bases, with 12 bases between the two germline ends. The CDR3 sequence is CASSLAVDSYYEQYF. In DNA, the CDR3 is TGTGCCAGCAGCTTAGCAGTGGACAGCTACTACGAGCAGTACTTC.

V and J are TRBV6-5 and TRBJ1-5; D may be TRBD1 (5 bases). The V and J ends lost 5 bases and 7 bases respectively, with 15 bases between them. Germline CDR1 and CDR2: MNHEY and SVGAGI. There are 14 residues in the CDR3. The CDR3 DNA reads as TGTGCCAGCAGTACCCCCGGGGCGGGACAGCCCCAGCATTTT. Its protein product is CASSTPGAGQPQHF.

The V gene is TRBV15, the J gene TRBJ1-4; 9 bases agree with TRBD1. J gave up 7 bases and V 6 bases, and 6 bases lay outside the gene matches. The germline V gene encodes CDR1 LNHNV and CDR2 YYDKDF (reference sequence). This CDR3 contains 14 residues. The chain's CDR3 is CATRRQGVFEKLFF. The CDR3 nucleotides read TGTGCCACCAGAAGACAGGGGGTTTTTGAAAAACTGTTTTTT.

The gene calls are TRBV27 and TRBJ2-7; 12 bases are a match to TRBD2. There are 17 residues in the CDR3. V lost 3 bases, J lost 7 bases, and 13 bases stayed unmatched. Germline V CDR1 and CDR2: MNHEY, SMNVEV (reference sequence). The CDR3 region has the DNA TGTGCCAGCAGTTTCGAGGCTAGCGGGAGGGCTCCGGGGGAGCAGTACTTC. Its protein product is CASSFEASGRAPGEQYF.

This rearrangement joins TRBV3-1 (or the pseudogene TRBV3-2) to TRBJ1-4; possible D gene TRBD1, 5 bases. CDR3 length: 18 residues. V was clipped by 2 bases and J by 2 bases, with 18 bases between them. Per germline, CDR1 LGHDT and CDR2 YNNKEL (reference sequence). This CDR3 reads CASSQRGVRYQTNEKLFF. CDR3 in DNA: TGTGCCAGCAGCCAACGGGGGGTACGGTATCAGACTAATGAAAAACTGTTTTTT.